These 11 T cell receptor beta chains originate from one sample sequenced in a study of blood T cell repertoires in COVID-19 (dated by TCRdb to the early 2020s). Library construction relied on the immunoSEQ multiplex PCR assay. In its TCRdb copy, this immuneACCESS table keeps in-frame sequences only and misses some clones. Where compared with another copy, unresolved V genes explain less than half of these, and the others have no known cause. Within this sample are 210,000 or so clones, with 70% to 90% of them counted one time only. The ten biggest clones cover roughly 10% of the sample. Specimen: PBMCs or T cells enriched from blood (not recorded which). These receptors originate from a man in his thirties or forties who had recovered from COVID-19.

In DNA, the CDR3 is TGTGCCAGCAGCATACATCCGGGACAGGGGAGCGTAGGTTACGAGCAGTACTTC. The encoded protein is CASSIHPGQGSVGYEQYF. The rearrangement joins TRBV5-4 to TRBJ2-7; the match to TRBD1 covers 10 bases. CDR1 SGHNT and CDR2 YYREEE come from the germline V gene (reference sequence). Losses at the gene ends were 4 bases for V and 4 bases for J; bases not matched to a gene: 17. This CDR3 region has 18 residues.

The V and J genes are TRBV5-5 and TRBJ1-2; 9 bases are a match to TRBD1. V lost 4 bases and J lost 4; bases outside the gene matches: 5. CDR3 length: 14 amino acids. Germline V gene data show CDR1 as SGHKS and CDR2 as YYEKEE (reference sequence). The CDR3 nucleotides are TGTGCCAGCAGCCAAATGACAGGGGGCTATGGCTACACCTTC. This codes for CASSQMTGGYGYTF.

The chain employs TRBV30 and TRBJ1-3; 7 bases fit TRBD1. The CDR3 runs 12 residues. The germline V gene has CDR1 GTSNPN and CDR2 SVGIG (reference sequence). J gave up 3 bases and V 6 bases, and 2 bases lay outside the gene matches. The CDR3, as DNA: TGTGCCTGTGGACAGGTTGGAAACACCATATATTTT. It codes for CACGQVGNTIYF.

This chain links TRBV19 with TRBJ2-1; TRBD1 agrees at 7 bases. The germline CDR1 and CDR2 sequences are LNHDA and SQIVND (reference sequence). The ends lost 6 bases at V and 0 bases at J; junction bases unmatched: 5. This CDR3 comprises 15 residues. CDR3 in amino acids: CASRASGGSYNEQFF. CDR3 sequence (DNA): TGTGCCAGTAGGGCTTCAGGGGGCTCCTACAATGAGCAGTTCTTC.

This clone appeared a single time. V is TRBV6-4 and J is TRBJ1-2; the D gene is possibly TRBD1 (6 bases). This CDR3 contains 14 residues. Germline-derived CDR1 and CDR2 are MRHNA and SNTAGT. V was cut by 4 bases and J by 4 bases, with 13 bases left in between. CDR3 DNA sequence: TGTGCCAGCAGTGCAGGGGTTTCAGGCTATGGCTACACCTTC. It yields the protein CASSAGVSGYGYTF.

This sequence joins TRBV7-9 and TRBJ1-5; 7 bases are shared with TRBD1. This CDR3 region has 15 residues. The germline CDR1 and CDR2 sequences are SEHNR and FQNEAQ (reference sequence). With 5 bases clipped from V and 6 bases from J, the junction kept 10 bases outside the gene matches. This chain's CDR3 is CASSPLSRGLQPQHF. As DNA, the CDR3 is TGTGCCAGCAGCCCGCTGAGTAGGGGGCTTCAGCCCCAGCATTTT. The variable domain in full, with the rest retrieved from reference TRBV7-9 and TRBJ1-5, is DTGVSQNPRHKITKRGQNVTFRCDPISEHNRLYWYRQTLGQGPEFLTYFQNEAQLEKSRLLSDRFSAERPKGSFSTLEIQRTEQGDSAMYLCASSPLSRGLQPQHFGDGTRLSIL.

As DNA, the CDR3 is TGTGCCAGCAGCCCTAGCGGGGGGCCTGCCACTAGCACAGATACGCAGTATTTT. Its translation: CASSPSGGPATSTDTQYF. The V and J genes are TRBV9 and TRBJ2-3; 11 nucleotides line up with TRBD2. Germline V gene data show CDR1 as SGDLS and CDR2 as YYNGEE. The CDR3 has 18 amino acids. Trimming took 4 bases from V and 0 from J; bases not matched to a gene: 10.

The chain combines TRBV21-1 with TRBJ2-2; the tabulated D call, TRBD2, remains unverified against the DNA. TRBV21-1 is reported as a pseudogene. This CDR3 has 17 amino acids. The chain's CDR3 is CASSKVMSGGRGRELFF. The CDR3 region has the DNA TGTGCCAGCAGCAAAGTCATGTCTGGAGGGCGCGGGCGGGAGCTGTTTTTT.

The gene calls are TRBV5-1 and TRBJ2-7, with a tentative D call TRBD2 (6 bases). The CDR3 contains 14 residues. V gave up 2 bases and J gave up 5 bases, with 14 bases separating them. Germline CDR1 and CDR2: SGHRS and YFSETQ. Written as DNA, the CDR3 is TGCGCCAGCAGCTTCGACCTAGCGTTAAACGAGCAGTACTTC. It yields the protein CASSFDLALNEQYF.

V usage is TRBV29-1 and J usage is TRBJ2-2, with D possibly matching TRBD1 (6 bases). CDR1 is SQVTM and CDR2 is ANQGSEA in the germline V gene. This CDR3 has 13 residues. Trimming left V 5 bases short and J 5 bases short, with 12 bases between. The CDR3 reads CSVLQGGTGELFF. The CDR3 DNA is TGCAGCGTTCTACAGGGTGGTACCGGGGAGCTGTTTTTT.

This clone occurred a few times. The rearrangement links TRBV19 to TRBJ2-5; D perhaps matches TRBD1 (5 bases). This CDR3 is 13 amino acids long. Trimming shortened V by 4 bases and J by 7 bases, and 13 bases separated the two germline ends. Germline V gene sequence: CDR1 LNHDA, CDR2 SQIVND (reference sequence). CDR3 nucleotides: TGTGCCAGTAGTAGTGGGGCGGACGGGACCCAGTACTTC. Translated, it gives CASSSGADGTQYF.